What follows are 20 T cell receptor beta chains derived from one specimen sequenced in a study of blood T cell repertoires in COVID-19. Repertoires were generated with immunoSEQ multiplex PCR, while TCRdb's copy carries only in-frame clones and drops some. The data hold roughly 110,000 clones, with 80% to 85% observed a single time. Material: peripheral blood. The source of these receptors is a man between 65 and 85 years old with acute or convalescent COVID-19.

The chain joins TRBV5-3 to TRBJ1-4; D is unresolved. TRBV5-3 is an open reading frame whose function is uncertain. V lost 4 bases, J lost 8 bases, and 21 bases lay in between. The CDR3 runs to 16 residues. CDR3 loop: CARSRTSREAEEKLFF. In DNA, the CDR3 is TGTGCCAGAAGCCGAACGTCTCGGGAAGCCGAGGAAAAACTGTTTTTT.

This chain connects TRBV21-1 to TRBJ1-5; the DNA was not compared with TRBD1, the D call given in the table. TRBV21-1 is a known pseudogene. CDR3 size: 19 residues. CDR3 sequence reads: CASSTSQGKKRHSNQPQHF. For the CDR3, the DNA is TGTGCCAGCAGCACGTCTCAGGGGAAGAAGCGGCATAGCAATCAGCCCCAGCATTTT.

This clone was counted a few times. J is TRBJ1-3 and V is TRBV29-1; D is undetermined. Trimming stripped 6 bases from V and 2 bases from J, with 11 bases between. Germline V gene data show CDR1 as SQVTM and CDR2 as ANQGSEA. The CDR3 is 13 residues long. DNA of the CDR3: TGCAGCGTAACGCCCCAGGCTGGAAACACCATATATTTT. It yields the protein CSVTPQAGNTIYF.

The chain joins TRBV4-2 to TRBJ2-5, with a tentative D call TRBD1 (5 bases). Trimming cost V 0 bases and J 2 bases, with 13 bases left between them. The CDR3 is 16 amino acids. Per germline, CDR1 LGHNA and CDR2 YNFKEQ. The DNA for the CDR3 is TGTGCCAGCAGCCAAGATAAGGACACCCTACAAGAGACCCAGTACTTC. Its protein is CASSQDKDTLQETQYF.

The rearrangement links TRBV29-1 to TRBJ2-7; the match to TRBD1 covers 9 bases. Germline loops: CDR1 SQVTM, CDR2 ANQGSEA. The V and J ends lost 2 bases and 5 bases, in that order; junction bases with no gene match: 4. The CDR3 totals 13 residues. CDR3 sequence reads: CSVESGTGNEQYF. DNA for the CDR3: TGCAGCGTTGAAAGTGGGACAGGGAACGAGCAGTACTTC.

CDR3 DNA: TGTGCCAGCAGTGAATGGGCCCGGGAGGATGGCTACACCTTC. Its translation is CASSEWAREDGYTF. The chain carries TRBV2 and TRBJ1-2; D remains ambiguous. Between the trimmed V and J ends, which lost 2 bases and 6 bases, there was a span of 13 bases. The CDR3 runs 14 residues. From germline, CDR1 is SNHLY and CDR2 FYNNEI.

Here the CDR3 reads CASRARGDTEAFF. In DNA form, the CDR3 reads TGTGCCAGTAGGGCCAGGGGTGACACTGAAGCTTTCTTT. The chain uses TRBV19 and TRBJ1-1, with TRBD1 as a possible D gene (6 bases). CDR3 size: 13 residues. With 6 bases removed from V and 3 bases from J, the gap between germline ends came to 11 bases. Looked up from germline, CDR1 is LNHDA and CDR2 is SQIVND (reference sequence).

The gene calls are TRBV7-3 and TRBJ2-7; 8 bases align to TRBD2. This CDR3 spans 13 amino acids. Germline V gene lookup returns CDR1 SGHTA and CDR2 FQGTGA. V was clipped by 4 bases and J by 6 bases; unmatched bases: 5. This CDR3 reads CASSSTGGGEQYF. The DNA for the CDR3 is TGTGCCAGCAGCTCCACCGGGGGGGGCGAGCAGTACTTC.

The gene calls are TRBV15 and TRBJ2-5; tentative D call: TRBD2 (5 bases). The CDR3 loop spans 13 amino acids. Germline CDR1 and CDR2: LNHNV and YYDKDF (reference sequence). Trimming left V 3 bases short and J 7 bases short, with 12 bases between. In DNA form, the CDR3 reads TGTGCCACCAGCAGGGAGACCCGGGGGACCCAGTACTTC. It is translated as CATSRETRGTQYF.

The chain employs TRBV9 and TRBJ2-1; 7 bases agree with TRBD2. Germline CDR1 SGDLS, CDR2 YYNGEE. CDR3 length: 13 residues. The junction had 4 bases not matched to a gene; V was cut back by 4 bases and J by 6 bases. The CDR3 is CASSLGGINEQFF. The CDR3 nucleotides read TGTGCCAGCAGCTTGGGGGGGATCAATGAGCAGTTCTTC.

The chain is built from TRBV20-1 and TRBJ1-5, with D uncertain. The ends were cut back, 3 bases at V and 1 base at J, with 7 bases in the middle. The germline gives CDR1 DFQATT, CDR2 SNEGSKA (reference sequence). The CDR3 runs 13 residues. As DNA, the CDR3 is TGCAGTGCTAGTGGGCAAAGCAATCAGCCCCAGCATTTT. This gives the protein CSASGQSNQPQHF.

This chain joins TRBV11-1 and TRBJ1-1; D ambiguous. CDR3 length: 12 amino acids. Germline CDR1 is SGHAT and CDR2 is FQDESV (reference sequence). Trimming shortened V by 3 bases and J by 1 base, and 3 bases separated the two germline ends. This chain's CDR3 is CASSFKNTEAFF. As DNA, the CDR3 is TGTGCCAGCAGCTTTAAGAACACTGAAGCTTTCTTT. Filled out from reference TRBV11-1 and TRBJ1-1, the complete variable domain reads EAEVAQSPRYKITEKSQAVAFWCDPISGHATLYWYRQILGQGPELLVQFQDESVVDDSQLPKDRFSAERLKGVDSTLKIQPAELGDSAMYLCASSFKNTEAFFGQGTRLTVV.

The V gene is TRBV6-5, the J gene TRBJ1-1; the D gene is possibly TRBD1 (6 bases). This CDR3 has 15 residues. Germline V gene lookup returns CDR1 MNHEY and CDR2 SVGAGI. V lost 0 bases and J 6 bases, leaving 14 bases between the germline ends. CDR3 amino acids: CASSYSSGGGAEAFF. CDR3 coding DNA: TGTGCCAGCAGTTACTCTTCGGGAGGGGGAGCTGAAGCTTTCTTT.

This clone showed up just once. The chain couples TRBV19 to TRBJ2-3; D unresolved. The CDR3 sequence is 13 residues long. Germline V gene lookup returns CDR1 LNHDA and CDR2 SQIVND (reference sequence). The CDR3 DNA reads as TGTGGGGCCAGTTCAGACATCACAGATACGCAGTATTTT. It translates to CGASSDITDTQYF. Variable domain in full (rest from reference TRBV19 and TRBJ2-3): DGGITQSPKYLFRKEGQNVTLSCEQNLNHDAMYWYRQDPGQGLRLIYYSQIVNDFQKGDIAEGYSVSREKKESFPLTVTSAQKNPTAFYLCGASSDITDTQYFGPGTRLTVL.

The chain links TRBV12-3 or TRBV12-4 to TRBJ1-2, with 7 bases fitting TRBD1. With 1 base clipped from V and 8 bases from J, the junction kept 4 bases outside the gene matches. The CDR3 runs to 13 residues. The CDR3 DNA sequence: TGTGCCAGCAGTTTAGGACAGGGTGGCGGCTACACCTTC. It codes for CASSLGQGGGYTF.

This chain connects TRBV6-5 to TRBJ1-2; 8 bases line up with TRBD1. Per germline, CDR1 MNHEY and CDR2 SVGAGI. V lost 5 bases, J lost 10 bases, and 12 bases stayed unmatched. The CDR3 covers 14 residues. CDR3 DNA sequence: TGTGCCAGCAGTCCGGGGACAGGTGATTTCGCCTACACCTTC. Amino acid sequence: CASSPGTGDFAYTF.

V is TRBV7-2 and J is TRBJ2-5; 11 nucleotides align to TRBD2. The length of the CDR3 is 14 residues. After removal of 6 bases from V and 2 bases from J, the junction contained 2 bases not matched to a gene. CDR1 is SGHTA, CDR2 FQGNSA, per germline. In DNA form, the CDR3 reads TGTGCCAGCAGGACTAGCGGGACACAAGAGACCCAGTACTTC. This sequence encodes CASRTSGTQETQYF.

The V gene is TRBV6-1, the J gene TRBJ1-2; unclear D gene. Deletions cut 3 bases from V and 7 bases from J, with 12 bases between. This CDR3 is built from 13 residues. Germline CDR1 is MNHNS and CDR2 is SASEGT. Here the CDR3 reads CASSDSERGGYTF. The CDR3 DNA reads as TGTGCCAGCAGTGATTCGGAAAGAGGTGGCTACACCTTC.

This clone was counted between two and nine times. J is TRBJ1-2 and V is TRBV7-9; 10 bases map to TRBD1. Trimming cost V 2 bases and J 5 bases; bases outside gene matches: 11. CDR3 length equals 17 residues. Germline CDR1 reads SEHNR; CDR2 reads FQNEAQ (reference sequence). CDR3 amino acids: CASSLPGQGVGGYGYTF. The CDR3 nucleotides are TGTGCCAGCAGCTTACCCGGACAGGGGGTAGGCGGGTATGGCTACACCTTC.

V and J are TRBV5-1 and TRBJ2-3; D not resolved. Looked up from germline, CDR1 is SGHRS and CDR2 is YFSETQ. The CDR3 has 13 residues. Trimming took 0 bases from V and 2 from J, leaving 4 bases between them. CDR3 region: CASSLAITDTQYF. Here the CDR3 DNA reads TGCGCCAGCAGCTTGGCTATCACAGATACGCAGTATTTT.